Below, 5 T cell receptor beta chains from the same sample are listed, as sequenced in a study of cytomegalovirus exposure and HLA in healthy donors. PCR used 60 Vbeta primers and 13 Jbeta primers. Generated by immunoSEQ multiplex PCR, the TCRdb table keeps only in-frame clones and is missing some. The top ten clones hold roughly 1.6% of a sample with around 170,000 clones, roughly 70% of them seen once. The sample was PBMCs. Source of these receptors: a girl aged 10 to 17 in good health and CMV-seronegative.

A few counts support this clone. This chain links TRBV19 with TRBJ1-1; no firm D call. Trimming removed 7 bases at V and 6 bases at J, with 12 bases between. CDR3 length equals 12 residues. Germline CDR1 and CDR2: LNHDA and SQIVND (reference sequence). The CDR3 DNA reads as TGTGCCAGTACCCCGTCCGGAGCTGAAGCTTTCTTT. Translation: CASTPSGAEAFF.

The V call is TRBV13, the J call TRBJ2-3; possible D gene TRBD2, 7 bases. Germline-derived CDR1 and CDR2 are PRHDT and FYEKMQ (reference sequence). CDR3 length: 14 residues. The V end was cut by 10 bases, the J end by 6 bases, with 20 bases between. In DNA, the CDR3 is TGTGCCACTTCGACGGGGGGCTCCTTGGATACGCAGTATTTT. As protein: CATSTGGSLDTQYF.

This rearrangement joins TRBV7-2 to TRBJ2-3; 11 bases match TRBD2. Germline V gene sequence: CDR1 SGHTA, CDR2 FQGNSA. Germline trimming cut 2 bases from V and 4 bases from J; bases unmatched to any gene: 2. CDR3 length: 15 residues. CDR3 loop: CASSLLAGGADTQYF. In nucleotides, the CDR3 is TGTGCCAGCAGCTTACTAGCGGGGGGCGCAGATACGCAGTATTTT. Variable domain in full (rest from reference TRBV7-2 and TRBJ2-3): GAGVSQSPSNKVTEKGKDVELRCDPISGHTALYWYRQSLGQGLEFLIYFQGNSAPDKSGLPSDRFSAERTGGSVSTLTIQRTQQEDSAVYLCASSLLAGGADTQYFGPGTRLTVL.

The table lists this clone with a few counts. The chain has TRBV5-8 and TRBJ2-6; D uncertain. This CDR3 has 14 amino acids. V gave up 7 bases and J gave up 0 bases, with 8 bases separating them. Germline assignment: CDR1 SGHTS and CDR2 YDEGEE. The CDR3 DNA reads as TGTGCCAGCGATAGAGACTCTGGGGCCAACGTCCTGACTTTC. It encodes CASDRDSGANVLTF. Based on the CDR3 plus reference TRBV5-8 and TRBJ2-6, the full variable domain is EAGVTQSPTHLIKTRGQQATLRCSPISGHTSVYWYQQALGLGLQFLLWYDEGEERNRGNFPPRFSGRQFPNYSSELNVNALELEDSALYLCASDRDSGANVLTFGAGSRLTVL.

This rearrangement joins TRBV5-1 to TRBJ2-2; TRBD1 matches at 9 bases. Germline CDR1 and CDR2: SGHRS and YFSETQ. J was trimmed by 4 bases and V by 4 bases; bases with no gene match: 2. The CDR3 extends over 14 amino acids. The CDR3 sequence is CASSVQGATGELFF. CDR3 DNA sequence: TGCGCCAGCAGCGTACAGGGGGCCACCGGGGAGCTGTTTTTT.